This T cell receptor beta chain comes out of a study of cytomegalovirus exposure and HLA in healthy donors (dated by TCRdb to the late 2010s). Regarding the study in general: According to an earlier analysis of a few hundred of the donors, 200 million or so T cells yielded roughly 100 million unique TCR beta sequences and about 280 Gb of sequence data. Approximately 300 gigabases of sequencing data and tens of millions of unique TCR sequences were included in an early release covering roughly 700 HLA-typed donors. The genetic ancestry cluster associated with self-reported Caucasian donors included roughly four fifths of the roughly 400 genotyped donors. The study aimed to test whether cataloging public T cell receptors could reveal signatures of past pathogen exposure. The study used immunosequencing to profile the T cell repertoires of some 600 subjects and linked those repertoires to cytomegalovirus serostatus. Along with the 666-subject first cohort, a separate validation cohort of approximately 110 different subjects was used. High-throughput TCR immunosequencing, statistical association of individual TCRs with disease status, and machine learning were combined to predict cytomegalovirus infection status. In a later analysis, previously published TCR beta repertoires from several hundred donors were re-analyzed and high-resolution HLA genotyping was added so that TCR occurrence patterns could be studied. In the later analysis, no new phenotypic data were used to find candidate immune exposures; instead, reliance was placed on TCR beta sequences and their occurrence across donors. To decide whether each TCR beta V gene segment behaved as functional or pseudogenic, an earlier analysis of some 600 of the donors relied on high-throughput TCR beta sequencing. Alongside the repertoire data, information on donor age, sex, ethnicity and CMV serostatus was compiled. In a later genetic analysis, genome-wide SNP genotypes for about 55% of the roughly 700 donors were used, and that subset was treated as a discovery cohort. All discovery cohort repertoires had been generated using a single sequencing platform. Class I and class II HLA loci were covered by the typing at four-digit resolution. The number of typed donors differed by locus: 629-630 for A, B, C, DRB1 and DQB1; some 540 for DQA1; 600 to 610 for DPA1; and 400 to 480 for DPB1. A handful of DR-DQ haplotypes were handled as single units for association and clustering because linkage in the cohort was strong. Among some 410 genotyped donors of the cohort, an average of about 240,000 unique TCR beta nucleotide sequences was sequenced per donor, of which approximately 18% were non-productive.

This clone has just a few counts. Its antigen target is currently unknown. Per-base qualities were not stored, and no clone one base away is much larger. The cohort comprised more than 550 healthy bone marrow donors. All cohort members were sampled while nominally healthy, although unrecorded immune exposures were likely present. The donor tested CMV seronegative, placing the donor among the 352 seronegative members of the cohort. A peripheral blood sample was provided by each donor, and peripheral blood mononuclear cells were used for TCR beta sequencing. Genomic DNA was extracted from the blood cell samples with the Qiagen DNeasy Blood Extraction Kit. General findings and caveats noted by the study authors: According to the authors, the approach could potentially be generalized to other disease states and immunological phenotypes. A cluster of highly shared sequence variants was judged likely to represent a technical artifact of the sequencing pipeline. In a later analysis, TCR association rates were found to vary across HLA loci, with the most associated TCRs seen for DRB1 alleles and the fewest for HLA-C alleles. The earlier analysis of 587 of the donors excluded roughly 17 rarely observed V segments, including chromosome 9 orphons, because counts were too low. A few of the identified cytomegalovirus-associated TCR beta chains were confirmed in vitro to be specific for cytomegalovirus antigens. The 87-base-pair reads could not distinguish some IMGT-functional V segments, including TRBV6-2 and TRBV6-3, so those segments were excluded. Presence/absence analyses assumed roughly uniform sequencing depth across donors, an assumption that may not hold. The classifier was reported to diagnose cytomegalovirus status with high specificity and sensitivity in both the original cohort and the validation cohort. Only TCR beta chains were sequenced in this cohort, and the absence of alpha or paired-chain data limited detectable features. In an earlier analysis of 500 to 650 of the donors, most TCR beta V segments appeared in productive rearrangements about 87% or about 30% of the time, broadly matching IMGT annotations. According to a later genetic analysis, donors in an Asian-associated ancestry cluster had fewer N-insertions in productive TCRs than the approximately 690-donor mean. In a later analysis, HLA-associated TCR beta chains showed more clonal expansion and lower generation probabilities than non-associated chains that were equally common. Most TCR sequences were seen in very few donors, while some public TCRs were found in many individuals. Specific HLA alleles were associated with 15,000 to 20,000 TCR beta sequences at a false discovery rate of 0.05 in a later analysis. CMV serostatus was the only immune exposure information available for the cohort. Linkage disequilibrium might explain the correlated functional status among segregating V segments, but an unknown experimental factor could not be excluded. Because HLA typing was missing for some donors at each locus, association tests included only the typed subset. The study listed around 160 TCR beta chains as associated with cytomegalovirus. V-gene and J-gene trimming of TCR beta chains was associated with a missense DCLRE1C variant in a later genetic analysis, and the association was replicated in an independent cohort. Most CMV-associated TCR beta chains appeared to be HLA-restricted in a later analysis, and the HLA associations seemed to be driven largely by CMV exposure. A further reported finding was that TCR beta sequences accurately predicted the HLA-A and HLA-B alleles for most subjects in the first cohort. Assigning TCR associations to individual alleles was difficult when HLA alleles, especially DR and DQ, strongly co-occurred. Several of the top co-occurrence clusters appeared to be linked to parvovirus B19, influenza, CMV and Epstein-Barr virus, according to a later analysis.

The method was the immunoSEQ multiplex PCR assay. For the multiplex PCR, a mixture combining 60 forward primers for TCR Vbeta segments and 13 reverse primers for TCR Jbeta segments was used. The CDR3 region of rearranged TCR beta genes was amplified from genomic DNA by a multiplex PCR assay. Amplified TCR beta libraries were sequenced as 87-base-pair reads on the Illumina HiSeq System. On the study's bioinformatics: A later analysis tallied around 82 million unique TCR beta chains across the 666 repertoires, and about 12 million of those chains were shared by two or more donors. A nearest-neighbor algorithm error-corrected the raw reads and collapsed the reads into unique sequences, merging closely related sequences to remove PCR and sequencing errors. Alignment of CDR3 sequences to IMGT reference sequences was used to assign V, D and J gene segments. For a sequence to be retained, a match of at least six nucleotides to both a V gene segment and a J gene segment was required. Rearrangements were classified as productive when the CDR3 lacked stop codons and remained in frame with V and J, and all other rearrangements were classified as non-productive. CDR3 was defined according to IMGT convention as the region running from the second conserved V-encoded cysteine to the conserved J-encoded phenylalanine. The earlier analysis of about 610 of the donors excluded any sequence lacking an unambiguous match to a single V gene segment. An earlier analysis of almost 600 of the donors classified V segments as functional when productive rearrangements were above 56.7% and as segregating when the standard deviation between donors was above 5%. A statistical classification framework was built for diagnosing cytomegalovirus status from the catalog of TCR beta chain sequences. In a later analysis, TCR nucleotide sequences were compared against IMGT/GENE-DB human TR gene sequences so that V and J genes could be assigned. The TCRdist pipeline was used in a later analysis to assign CDR3 sequences and most-parsimonious VDJ recombination scenarios. In a later analysis, every TCR beta chain was defined by the combination of its CDR3 amino acid sequence and its V-gene family, and reads without a unique V-gene family were dropped. In a later analysis, several hundred highly shared, low-generation-probability nucleotide sequences were removed to address suspected cross-contamination and a sequencing artifact. In a later analysis, a clonal expansion index for each public chain was calculated from normalized within-repertoire ranks of inferred template counts. In a later analysis, generation probabilities were computed with a VDJ recombination model fitted to out-of-frame rearrangements, and the resulting probabilities were checked against IGoR. Hypergeometric tests were used in a later analysis to score TCR-TCR, TCR-HLA and TCR-CMV co-occurrence, with a repertoire-size bias correction applied to the TCR pairs. In a later analysis, false discovery rates were estimated by permuting HLA or CMV assignments 20 times. In a later analysis, co-occurring TCRs were grouped with DBSCAN, and TCRdist sequence similarity was added when clustering was performed within HLA-allele-positive subsets. Repertoires with fewer than 30,000 or more than 120,000 public chains were left out of co-occurrence clustering, as were about 5 repertoires with anomalous nucleotide sharing. TCRdb retrieved this table from immuneACCESS and kept in-frame rearrangements only. Not all clones are present; in checked studies, unresolved V genes account for under half, and no reason is known for the remainder. That table is the source of V, J and clone size, and D and trimming were worked out from the DNA. The sample profile shows over 150,000 clones; around 70% of them were found once. In total, the top ten clones hold 2.1% of the sample.

For CDR1 and CDR2, the germline V gene lists MNHEY and SVGAGI. V loses 6 bases, J loses 4 bases, and the germline ends lie 10 bases apart. Measured from the cysteine to the phenylalanine, the CDR3 is 13 residues long. Only the CDR3 portion is preserved as DNA: 39 bases, with reading frame beginning at the first base. The sample was PBMCs. This chain joins TRBV6-5 to TRBJ1-5; TRBD1 might be the D gene, on 6 matching bases. The TCR sequence derives from a man aged 30 to 39 in good health and CMV-seronegative. The bases are TGTGCCAGCAGACCCGGACAGAATCAGCCCCAGCATTTT. Translated, it gives CASRPGQNQPQHF.